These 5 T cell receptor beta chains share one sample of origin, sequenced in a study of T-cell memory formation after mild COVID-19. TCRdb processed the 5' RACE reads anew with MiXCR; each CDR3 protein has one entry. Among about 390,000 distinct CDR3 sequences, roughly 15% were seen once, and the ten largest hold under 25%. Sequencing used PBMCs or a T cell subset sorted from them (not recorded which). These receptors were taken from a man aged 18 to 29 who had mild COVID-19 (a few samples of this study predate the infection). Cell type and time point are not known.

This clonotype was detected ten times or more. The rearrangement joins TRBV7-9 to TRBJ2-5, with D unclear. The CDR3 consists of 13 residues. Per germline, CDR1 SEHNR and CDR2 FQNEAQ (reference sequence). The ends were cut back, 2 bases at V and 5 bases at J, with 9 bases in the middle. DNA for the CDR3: TGTGCCAGCAGCTTAAGGCCCCGGGAGACCCAGTACTTC. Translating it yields CASSLRPRETQYF. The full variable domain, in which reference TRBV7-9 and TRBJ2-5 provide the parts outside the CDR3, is DTGVSQNPRHKITKRGQNVTFRCDPISEHNRLYWYRQTLGQGPEFLTYFQNEAQLEKSRLLSDRFSAERPKGSFSTLEIQRTEQGDSAMYLCASSLRPRETQYFGPGTRLLVL.

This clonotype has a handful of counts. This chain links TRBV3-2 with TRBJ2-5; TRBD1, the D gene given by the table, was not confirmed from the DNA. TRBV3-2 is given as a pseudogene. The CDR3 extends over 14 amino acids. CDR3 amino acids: CASSHPKGEETQYF. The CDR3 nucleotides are TGTGCCAGCAGCCACCCAAAGGGGGAAGAGACCCAGTACTTC.

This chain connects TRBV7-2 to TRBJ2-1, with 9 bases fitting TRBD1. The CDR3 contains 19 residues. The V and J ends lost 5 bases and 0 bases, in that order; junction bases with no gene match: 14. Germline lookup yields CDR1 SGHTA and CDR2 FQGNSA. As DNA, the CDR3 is TGTGCCAGCAGCGCACCGGGACAGGGAGGCCTGAGCTCCTACAATGAGCAGTTCTTC. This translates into CASSAPGQGGLSSYNEQFF.

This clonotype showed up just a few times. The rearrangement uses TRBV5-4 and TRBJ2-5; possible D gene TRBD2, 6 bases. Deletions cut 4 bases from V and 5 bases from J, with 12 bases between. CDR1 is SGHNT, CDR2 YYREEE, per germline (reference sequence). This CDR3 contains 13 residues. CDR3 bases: TGTGCCAGCAGCCGGGGACTTGTCGAGACCCAGTACTTC. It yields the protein CASSRGLVETQYF.

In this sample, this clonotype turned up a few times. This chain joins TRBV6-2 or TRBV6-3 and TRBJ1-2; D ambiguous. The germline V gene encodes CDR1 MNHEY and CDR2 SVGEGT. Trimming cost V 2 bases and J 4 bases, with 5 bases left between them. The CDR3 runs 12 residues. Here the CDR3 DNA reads TGTGCCAGCAGTTACAGGACCTATGGCTACACCTTC. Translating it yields CASSYRTYGYTF.